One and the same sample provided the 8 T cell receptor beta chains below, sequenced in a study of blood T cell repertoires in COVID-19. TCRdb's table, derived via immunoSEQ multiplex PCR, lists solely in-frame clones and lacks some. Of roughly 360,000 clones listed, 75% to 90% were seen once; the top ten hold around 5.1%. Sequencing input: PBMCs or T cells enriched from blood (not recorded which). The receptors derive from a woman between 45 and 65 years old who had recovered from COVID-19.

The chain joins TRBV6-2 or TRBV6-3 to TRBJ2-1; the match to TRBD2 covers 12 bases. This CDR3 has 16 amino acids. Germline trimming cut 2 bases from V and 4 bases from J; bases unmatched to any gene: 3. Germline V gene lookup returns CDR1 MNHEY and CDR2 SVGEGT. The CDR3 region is CASSYRLAGGYNEQFF. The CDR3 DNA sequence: TGTGCCAGCAGTTACAGGCTAGCGGGAGGGTACAATGAGCAGTTCTTC.

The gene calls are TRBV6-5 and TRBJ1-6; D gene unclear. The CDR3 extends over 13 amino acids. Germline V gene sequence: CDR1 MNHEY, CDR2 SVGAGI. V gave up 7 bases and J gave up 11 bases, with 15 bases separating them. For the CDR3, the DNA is TGTGCCAGCACCGACCCGCGGGCGGCACCCCTCCACTTT. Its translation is CASTDPRAAPLHF.

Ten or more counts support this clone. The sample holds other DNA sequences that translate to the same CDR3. The CDR3 region has the DNA TGCGCCAGCAGCCGGGACAGCCGCACCGGGGAGCTGTTTTTT. This encodes CASSRDSRTGELFF. The chain joins TRBV5-1 to TRBJ2-2; 7 nucleotides align to TRBD1. Losses at the gene ends were 4 bases for V and 4 bases for J; bases not matched to a gene: 4. CDR1 SGHRS and CDR2 YFSETQ come from the germline V gene. The length of the CDR3 is 14 residues.

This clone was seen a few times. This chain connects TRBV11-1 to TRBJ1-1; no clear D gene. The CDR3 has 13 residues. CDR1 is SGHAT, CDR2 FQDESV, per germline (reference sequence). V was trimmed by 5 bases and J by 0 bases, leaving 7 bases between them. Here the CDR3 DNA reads TGTGCCAGCAGCCCGAGAATGAACACTGAAGCTTTCTTT. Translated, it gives CASSPRMNTEAFF.

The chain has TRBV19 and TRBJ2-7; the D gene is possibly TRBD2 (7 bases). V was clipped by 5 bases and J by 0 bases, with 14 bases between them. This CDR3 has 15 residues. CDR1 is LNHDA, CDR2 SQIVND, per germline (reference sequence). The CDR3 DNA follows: TGTGCCAGTAGTTGGGGGGGCCTGAGCTCCTACGAGCAGTACTTC. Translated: CASSWGGLSSYEQYF.

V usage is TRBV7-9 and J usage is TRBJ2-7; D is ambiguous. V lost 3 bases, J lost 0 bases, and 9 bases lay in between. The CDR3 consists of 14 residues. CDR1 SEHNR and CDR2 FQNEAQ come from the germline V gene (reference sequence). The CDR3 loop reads CASSFASSSYEQYF. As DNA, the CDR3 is TGTGCCAGCAGCTTCGCATCGAGCTCCTACGAGCAGTACTTC.

This chain's CDR3 is CASDQLGQGLNYGYTF. The CDR3 DNA reads TGTGCCAGCGACCAACTCGGACAGGGACTTAACTATGGCTACACCTTC. This chain joins TRBV5-5 and TRBJ1-2; TRBD1 aligns across 8 bases. The V and J ends lost 7 bases and 1 base, in that order; junction bases with no gene match: 12. The CDR3 is 16 residues long. In germline, CDR1 is SGHKS, CDR2 YYEKEE (reference sequence).

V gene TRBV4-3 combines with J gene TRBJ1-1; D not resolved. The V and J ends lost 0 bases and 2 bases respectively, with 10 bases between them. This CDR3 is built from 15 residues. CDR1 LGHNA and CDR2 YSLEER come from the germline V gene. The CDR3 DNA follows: TGCGCCAGCAGCCAAGACCCCCAGGCCAACACTGAAGCTTTCTTT. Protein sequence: CASSQDPQANTEAFF.